The rows below give T cell receptor beta chains drawn from one sample of a study of blood T cell repertoires in COVID-19. Clones were sequenced by immunoSEQ multiplex PCR, and TCRdb holds only the in-frame ones, with some missing. Here the sample spans 200,000 to 300,000 clones, 80% to 90% being singletons. Specimen: peripheral blood. The source is an elderly woman with COVID-19, enrolled during active disease. The CDR3 runs from the conserved cysteine through the conserved F or W. D genes are given only for firm matches. Not every row has a clone size; where given, it reads once, few, many or a size class.

v_call	d_call	clone_size	j_call	cdr3_nt	cdr3_aa
TRBV28	NA	NA	TRBJ2-3	TGTGCCAGCAGTCCTATCGGTGTGCGGGTAACCACAGATACGCAGTATTTT	CASSPIGVRVTTDTQYF
TRBV9	TRBD1	NA	TRBJ1-4	TGTGCCAGCAGCGTAGGGGACAGGCGCGAAAAACTGTTTTTT	CASSVGDRREKLFF
TRBV18	NA	NA	TRBJ2-1	TGTGCCAGCTCACGCGGACAGACCGCTGAGCAGTTCTTC	CASSRGQTAEQFF
TRBV15	TRBD1	NA	TRBJ2-7	TGTGCCACCAGCAGAGTGGGACAGACCTTGGACTTC	CATSRVGQTLDF
TRBV5-8	TRBD1	NA	TRBJ2-7	TGTGCCAGCAGCGCCTCTTACAGGGGGCGGCTTACCTACGAGCAGTACTTC	CASSASYRGRLTYEQYF
TRBV30	NA	NA	TRBJ2-7	TGTGCCTGGAGTCTCCAACGGGAGCAGTACTTC	CAWSLQREQYF
TRBV28	NA	NA	TRBJ1-1	TGTACGGCGGGCGGCTACACTGAAGCTTTCTTT	CTAGGYTEAFF
TRBV6-5	NA	NA	TRBJ1-3	TGTGCCAGCAGGGGGGGGGCTGGCACCATATATTTT	CASRGGAGTIYF
TRBV6-4	TRBD2	NA	TRBJ2-1	TGTGCCAGCAGCACCGGGACTAGCGTGGACGAGCAGTTCTTC	CASSTGTSVDEQFF
TRBV5-4	TRBD1	NA	TRBJ2-2	TGTGCCAGCAGCTTGGCCAACAGGGGTAACACCGGGGAGCTGTTTTTT	CASSLANRGNTGELFF
TRBV18	NA	NA	TRBJ2-7	TGTGCCAGCTCAAATCAACAGGGAGCCTACGAGCAGTACTTC	CASSNQQGAYEQYF
TRBV27	NA	once	TRBJ2-1	TGTGCCAGCAGCCGCGGGACAGCTTACAATGAGCAGTTCTTC	CASSRGTAYNEQFF
TRBV11-3	TRBD1	NA	TRBJ2-7	TGTGCCAGCAGCTTAGGAGGAAGGGGGCCCATCGTGGGAGAGCAGTACTTC	CASSLGGRGPIVGEQYF
TRBV7-9	NA	few	TRBJ2-1	TGTGCCAGCAGCTTGATCCAGGGGGGTGAGCAGTTCTTC	CASSLIQGGEQFF
TRBV7-2	TRBD1	few	TRBJ2-7	TGTGCCAGCAGTTTCGACAGGGGCTACGAGCAGTACTTC	CASSFDRGYEQYF
TRBV5-1	NA	NA	TRBJ1-4	TGCGCCAGCAGCTTGGGGGCGTCAACTAATGAAAAACTGTTTTTT	CASSLGASTNEKLFF
TRBV6-5	NA	few	TRBJ1-5	TGTGCCAGCACCCTTGGACAGATAGGTCAGCCCCAGCATTTT	CASTLGQIGQPQHF
TRBV5-4	TRBD1	NA	TRBJ1-6	TGTGCCAGCAGCCCCGGGGCAGGGGGTAATTCACCCCTCCACTTT	CASSPGAGGNSPLHF
TRBV13	TRBD2	NA	TRBJ2-1	TGTGCCAGCAGTTCTGCGAGGAGCGGGGGGAAGGGTTCCTACAATGAGCAGTTCTTC	CASSSARSGGKGSYNEQFF
TRBV4-1	TRBD2	NA	TRBJ2-1	TGCGCCAGCAGCCCCACGGTTAGCGGGGGTAGGAATGAGCAGTTCTTC	CASSPTVSGGRNEQFF